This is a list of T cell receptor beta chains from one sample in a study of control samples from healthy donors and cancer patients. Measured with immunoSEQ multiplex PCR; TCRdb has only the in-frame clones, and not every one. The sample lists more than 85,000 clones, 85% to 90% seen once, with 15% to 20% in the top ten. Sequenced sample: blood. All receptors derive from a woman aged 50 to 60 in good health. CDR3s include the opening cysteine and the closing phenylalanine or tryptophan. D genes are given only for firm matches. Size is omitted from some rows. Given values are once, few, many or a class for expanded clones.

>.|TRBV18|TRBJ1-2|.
TGTGCCAGCTCACAGGTCTACTATGGCTACACCTTC
CASSQVYYGYTF
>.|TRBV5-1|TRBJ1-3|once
TGCGCCAGCAGCGCCGACGGAACTGGAAACACCATATATTTT
CASSADGTGNTIYF
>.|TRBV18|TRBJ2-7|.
TGTGCCAGCTCGCCCACGCAGGTTACCTACGAGCAGTACTTC
CASSPTQVTYEQYF
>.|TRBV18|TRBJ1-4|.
TGTGCCAGCTCACCACCGTATAATGAAAAACTGTTTTTT
CASSPPYNEKLFF
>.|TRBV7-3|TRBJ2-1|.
TGTGCCAGCAGCTCCGGAGACGGTAGCTCCTACAATGAGCAGTTCTTC
CASSSGDGSSYNEQFF
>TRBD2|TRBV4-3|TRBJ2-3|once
TGCGCCAGCAGCCAAGACTTTCGGACTAGCGCTACACCAGGCACAGATACGCAGTATTTT
CASSQDFRTSATPGTDTQYF
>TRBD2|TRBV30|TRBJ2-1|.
TGTGCCTGGAGTGGACTCTGGCTAGCGGGAGGGGGAGAGCAGTTCTTC
CAWSGLWLAGGGEQFF
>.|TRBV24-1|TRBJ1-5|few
TGTGCCACCAGTGATGTGGGGGGGCTAGATCAGCCCCAGCATTTT
CATSDVGGLDQPQHF
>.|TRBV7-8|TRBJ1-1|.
TGTGCCAGCAGCTTGGTTCTTGGCCCCACTGAAGCTTTCTTT
CASSLVLGPTEAFF
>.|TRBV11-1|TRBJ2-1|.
TGTGCCAGCAGCTTGCTGGAGGGCTACAATGAGCAGTTCTTC
CASSLLEGYNEQFF
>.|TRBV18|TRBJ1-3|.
TGTGCCAGCTCTCATATCGGTCCTGATGACTATTACTCTGGAAACACCATATATTTT
CASSHIGPDDYYSGNTIYF
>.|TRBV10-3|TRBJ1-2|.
TGTGCCATCAACGCAGCTAACTATGGCTACACCTTC
CAINAANYGYTF
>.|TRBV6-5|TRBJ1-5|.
TGTGCCAGCAGTTACTCTGGGGATGTCCAGCCCCAGCATTTT
CASSYSGDVQPQHF
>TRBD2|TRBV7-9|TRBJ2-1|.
TGTGCCAGCAGCTCGAGGACTAGAGAGCAGTTCTTC
CASSSRTREQFF
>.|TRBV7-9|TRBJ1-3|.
TGTGCCAGCAGCTTAGGGGCAGGCCCCTCTGGAAACACCATATATTTT
CASSLGAGPSGNTIYF
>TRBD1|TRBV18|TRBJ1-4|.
TGTGCCAGCTCACCGAGAGGGACAGCAACTAATGAAAAACTGTTTTTT
CASSPRGTATNEKLFF
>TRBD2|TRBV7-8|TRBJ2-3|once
TGTGCCAGCAGCTTAGGGGTAGCGGGGGGGCCAGATACGCAGTATTTT
CASSLGVAGGPDTQYF
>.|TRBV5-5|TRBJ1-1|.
TGTGCCAGCAGCCCGATTAGCGGCATGAACACTGAAGCTTTCTTT
CASSPISGMNTEAFF
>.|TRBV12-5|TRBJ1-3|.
TGTGCTAGTGGTTACCCCGAGGAGGCGAACTCTGGAAACACCATATATTTT
CASGYPEEANSGNTIYF
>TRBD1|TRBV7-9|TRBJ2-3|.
TGTGCCAGCAGCTTAGTTAGAGTGACAGGGAGCACAGATACGCAGTATTTT
CASSLVRVTGSTDTQYF
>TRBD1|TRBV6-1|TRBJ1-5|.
TGTGCCAGCAGTGAATTGGGACAGACAAATCAGCCCCAGCATTTT
CASSELGQTNQPQHF
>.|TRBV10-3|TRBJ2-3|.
TGTGCCATCAGGGGGTTCGGGCGCACAGATACGCAGTATTTT
CAIRGFGRTDTQYF
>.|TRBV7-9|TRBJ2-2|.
TGTGCCAACACAGACAGGAGACTAGATCGGGAAACCGGGGAGCTGTTTTTT
CANTDRRLDRETGELFF
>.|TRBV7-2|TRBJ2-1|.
TGTGCCAGCAGCTTCCTACTAGTGGCCTACAATGAGCAGTTCTTC
CASSFLLVAYNEQFF
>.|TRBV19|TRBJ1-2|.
TGTGCCAGTATCTCGGAACGAGGTGGCTATGGCTACACCTTC
CASISERGGYGYTF